This TCR beta chain was recovered during a study of T cell responses to AZD1222 COVID-19 vaccine. Study findings and constraints: Spike-specific TCR breadth rose after two AZD1222 doses, and depth rose as well. Clonal diversity was possibly underestimated; the donors were predominantly white British and more often female. Every sample of the repertoires postdated the peak T cell response.

TCRdb's table, derived via immunoSEQ multiplex PCR, lists solely in-frame clones and lacks some. Of approximately 120,000 clones listed, around 90% are singletons. Concerning this clone: What it recognizes is unknown.

This CDR3 is 14 amino acids long. Trimming removed 5 bases from V and 3 bases from J, with 14 bases in between. The chain links TRBV5-7 to TRBJ1-1, with D uncertain. TRBV5-7 is reported as an ORF; its role is uncertain. The input for sequencing was peripheral blood, taken on day 0 of AZD1222 vaccination. This TCR was recovered from an adult in good health. The CDR3 DNA reads as TGTGCCAGCAGGCGTCGCGGGCAAGACACTGAAGCTTTCTTT. It is translated as CASRRRGQDTEAFF.